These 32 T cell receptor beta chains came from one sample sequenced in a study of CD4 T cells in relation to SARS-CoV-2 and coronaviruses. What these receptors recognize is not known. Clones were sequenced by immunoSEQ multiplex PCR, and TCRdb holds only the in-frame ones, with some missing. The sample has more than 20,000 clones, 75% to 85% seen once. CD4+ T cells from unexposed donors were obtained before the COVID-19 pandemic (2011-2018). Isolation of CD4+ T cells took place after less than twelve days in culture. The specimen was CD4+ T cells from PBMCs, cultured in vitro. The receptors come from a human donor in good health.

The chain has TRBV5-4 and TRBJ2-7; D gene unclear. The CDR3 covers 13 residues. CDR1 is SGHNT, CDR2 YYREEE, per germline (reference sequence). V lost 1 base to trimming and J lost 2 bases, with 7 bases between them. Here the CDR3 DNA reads TGTGCCAGCAGCTTGTCCAGTACCTACGAGCAGTACTTC. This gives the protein CASSLSSTYEQYF.

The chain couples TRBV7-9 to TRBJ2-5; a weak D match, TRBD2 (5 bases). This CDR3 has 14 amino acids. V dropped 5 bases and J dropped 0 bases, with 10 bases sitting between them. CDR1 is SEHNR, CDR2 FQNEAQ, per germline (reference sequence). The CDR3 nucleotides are TGTGCCAGCAGCCAACGGGGAGACCAAGAGACCCAGTACTTC. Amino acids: CASSQRGDQETQYF.

This CDR3 is CSVEMFGTSGRAQQFF. The CDR3 DNA sequence: TGCAGCGTTGAAATGTTCGGGACTAGCGGGAGGGCCCAGCAGTTCTTC. The chain has TRBV29-1 and TRBJ2-1, with 16 bases that match TRBD2. CDR3 length: 16 amino acids. Losses at the gene ends were 2 bases for V and 11 bases for J; bases not matched to a gene: 9. Germline V gene lookup returns CDR1 SQVTM and CDR2 ANQGSEA.

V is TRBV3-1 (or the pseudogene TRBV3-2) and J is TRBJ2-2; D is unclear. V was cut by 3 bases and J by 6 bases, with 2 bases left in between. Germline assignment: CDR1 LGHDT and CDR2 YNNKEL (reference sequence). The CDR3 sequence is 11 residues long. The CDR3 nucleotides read TGTGCCAGCAGCCATTCCGGGGAGCTGTTTTTT. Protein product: CASSHSGELFF.

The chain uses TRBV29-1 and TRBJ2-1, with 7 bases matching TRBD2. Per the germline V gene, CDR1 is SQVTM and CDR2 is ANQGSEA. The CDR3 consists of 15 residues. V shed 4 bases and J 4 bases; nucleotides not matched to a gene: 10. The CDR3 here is CSVGPLGGSYNEQFF. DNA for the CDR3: TGCAGCGTTGGACCCCTGGGCGGGAGTTACAATGAGCAGTTCTTC.

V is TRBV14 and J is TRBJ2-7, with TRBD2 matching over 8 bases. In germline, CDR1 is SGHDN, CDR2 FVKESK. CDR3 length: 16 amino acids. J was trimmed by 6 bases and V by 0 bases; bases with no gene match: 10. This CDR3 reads CASSQDNAAGEGEQYF. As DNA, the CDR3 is TGTGCCAGCAGCCAAGATAATGCAGCGGGAGAAGGCGAGCAGTACTTC.

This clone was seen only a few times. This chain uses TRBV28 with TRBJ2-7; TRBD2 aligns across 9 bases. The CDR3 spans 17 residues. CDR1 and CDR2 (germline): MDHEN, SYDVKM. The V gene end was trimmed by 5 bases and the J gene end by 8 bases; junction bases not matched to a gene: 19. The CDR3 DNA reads TGTGCCAGCAGTGGGCAAGGCGGGAGGGCCAGGGGTTGGCAGCAGTACTTC. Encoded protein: CASSGQGGRARGWQQYF.

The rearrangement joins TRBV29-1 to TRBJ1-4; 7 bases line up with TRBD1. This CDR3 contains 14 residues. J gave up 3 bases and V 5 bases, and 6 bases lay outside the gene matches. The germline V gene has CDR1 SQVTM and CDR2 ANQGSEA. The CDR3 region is CSVLPGQSNEKLFF. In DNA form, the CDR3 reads TGCAGCGTTCTGCCGGGACAGTCTAATGAAAAACTGTTTTTT.

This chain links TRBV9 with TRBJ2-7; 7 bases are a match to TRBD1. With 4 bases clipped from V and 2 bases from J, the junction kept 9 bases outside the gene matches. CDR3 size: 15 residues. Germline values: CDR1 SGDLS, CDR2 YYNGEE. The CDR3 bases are TGTGCCAGCAGCTCCCTCGCCGACAGGGCCTACGAGCAGTACTTC. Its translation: CASSSLADRAYEQYF.

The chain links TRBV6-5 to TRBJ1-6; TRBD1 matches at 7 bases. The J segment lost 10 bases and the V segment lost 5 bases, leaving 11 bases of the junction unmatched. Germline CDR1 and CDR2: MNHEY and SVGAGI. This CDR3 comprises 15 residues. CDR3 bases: TGTGCCAGCAGTAGCCAGACAGGGTCAAGATCACCCCTCCACTTT. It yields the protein CASSSQTGSRSPLHF.

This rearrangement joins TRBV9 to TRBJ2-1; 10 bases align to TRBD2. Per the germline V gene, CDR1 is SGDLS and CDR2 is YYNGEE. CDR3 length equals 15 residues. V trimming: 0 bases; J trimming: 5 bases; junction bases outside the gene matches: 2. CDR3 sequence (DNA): TGTGCCAGCAGCGTAGGACTAGCGGGCCACAATGAGCAGTTCTTC. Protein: CASSVGLAGHNEQFF.

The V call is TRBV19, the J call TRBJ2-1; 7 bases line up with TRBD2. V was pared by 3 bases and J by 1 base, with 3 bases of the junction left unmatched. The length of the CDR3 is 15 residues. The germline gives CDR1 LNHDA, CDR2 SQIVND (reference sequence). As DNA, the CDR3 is TGTGCCAGTAGTATTGAGGGAGGGTCCTACAATGAGCAGTTCTTC. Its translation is CASSIEGGSYNEQFF.

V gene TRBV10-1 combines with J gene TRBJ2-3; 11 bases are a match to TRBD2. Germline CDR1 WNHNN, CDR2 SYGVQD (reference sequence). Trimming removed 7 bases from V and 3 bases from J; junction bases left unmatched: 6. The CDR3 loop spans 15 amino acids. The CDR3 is CASTSGRSETDTQYF. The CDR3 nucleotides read TGCGCCAGCACTAGCGGGAGGTCAGAGACAGATACGCAGTATTTT.

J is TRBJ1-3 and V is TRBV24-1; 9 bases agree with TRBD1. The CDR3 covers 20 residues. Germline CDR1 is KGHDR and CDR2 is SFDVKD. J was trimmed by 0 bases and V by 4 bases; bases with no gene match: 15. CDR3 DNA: TGTGCCACCAGTGAGGGCGTGGACAGGGGCCCTAACCCCTCTGGAAACACCATATATTTT. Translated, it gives CATSEGVDRGPNPSGNTIYF.

CDR3 sequence: CASSLTLTGFHNEQFF. Written as DNA, the CDR3 is TGTGCCAGCTCACTAACTTTGACAGGGTTCCACAATGAGCAGTTCTTC. The chain has TRBV18 and TRBJ2-1; 7 nucleotides line up with TRBD1. The CDR3 loop spans 16 amino acids. V shed 4 bases, J shed 5 bases, and the junction held 11 bases outside the gene matches. Germline CDR1 is KGHSH and CDR2 is LQKENI.

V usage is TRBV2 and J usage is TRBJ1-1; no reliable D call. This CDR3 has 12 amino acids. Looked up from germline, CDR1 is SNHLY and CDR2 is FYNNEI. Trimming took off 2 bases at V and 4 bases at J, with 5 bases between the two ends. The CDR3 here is CASSEQVTEAFF. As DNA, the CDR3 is TGTGCCAGCAGTGAACAGGTCACTGAAGCTTTCTTT. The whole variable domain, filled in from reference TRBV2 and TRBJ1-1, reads EPEVTQTPSHQVTQMGQEVILRCVPISNHLYFYWYRQILGQKVEFLVSFYNNEISEKSEIFDDQFSVERPDGSNFTLKIRSTKLEDSAMYFCASSEQVTEAFFGQGTRLTVV.

The CDR3 nucleotides are TGTGCCAGCAGTCCCCTCGGCCGGAATGAGCAGTTCTTC. Its protein product is CASSPLGRNEQFF. The chain combines TRBV28 with TRBJ2-1; D ambiguous. V was pared by 5 bases and J by 7 bases, with 12 bases between. The CDR3 has 13 residues. The germline gives CDR1 MDHEN, CDR2 SYDVKM.

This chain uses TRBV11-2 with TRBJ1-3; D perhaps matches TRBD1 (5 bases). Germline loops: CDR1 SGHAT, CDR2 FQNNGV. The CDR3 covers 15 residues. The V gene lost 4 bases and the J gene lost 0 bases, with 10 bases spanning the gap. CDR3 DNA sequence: TGTGCCAGCAGCTCTGGGACTTTCTCTGGAAACACCATATATTTT. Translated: CASSSGTFSGNTIYF.

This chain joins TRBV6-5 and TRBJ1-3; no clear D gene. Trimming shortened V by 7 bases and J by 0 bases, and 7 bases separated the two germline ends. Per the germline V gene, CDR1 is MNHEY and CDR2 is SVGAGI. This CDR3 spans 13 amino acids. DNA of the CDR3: TGTGCCAGCAACTTGCTCTCTGGAAACACCATATATTTT. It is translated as CASNLLSGNTIYF.

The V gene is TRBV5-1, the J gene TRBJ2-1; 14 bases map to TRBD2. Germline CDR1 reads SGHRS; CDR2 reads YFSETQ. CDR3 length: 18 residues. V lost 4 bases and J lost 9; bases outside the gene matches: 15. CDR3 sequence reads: CASSQTTVTGLAGGEQFF. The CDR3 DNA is TGCGCCAGCAGCCAAACTACCGTAACAGGACTAGCGGGAGGTGAGCAGTTCTTC.

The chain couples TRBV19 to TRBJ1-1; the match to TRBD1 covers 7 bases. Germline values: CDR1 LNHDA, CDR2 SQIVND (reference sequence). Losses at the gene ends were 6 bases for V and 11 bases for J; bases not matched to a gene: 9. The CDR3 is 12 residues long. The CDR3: CASSPPDRAAFF. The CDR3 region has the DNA TGTGCCAGTAGCCCCCCAGACAGGGCCGCTTTCTTT.

The CDR3 nucleotides are TGTGCCAGTAGTATTCAGCTAGCGGAGTACAATGAGCAGTTCTTC. Its protein is CASSIQLAEYNEQFF. This rearrangement joins TRBV19 to TRBJ2-1, with 7 bases that match TRBD2. CDR1 is LNHDA and CDR2 is SQIVND in the germline V gene (reference sequence). Trimming took 3 bases from V and 4 from J; bases not matched to a gene: 6. This CDR3 has 15 amino acids.

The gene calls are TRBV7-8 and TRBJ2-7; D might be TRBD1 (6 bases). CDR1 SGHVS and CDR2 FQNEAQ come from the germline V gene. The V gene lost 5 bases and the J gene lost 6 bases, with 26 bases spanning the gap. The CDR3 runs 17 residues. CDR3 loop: CASSQSTGTLSRGEQYF. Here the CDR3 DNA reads TGTGCCAGCAGCCAAAGTACCGGGACACTTTCTCGGGGCGAGCAGTACTTC. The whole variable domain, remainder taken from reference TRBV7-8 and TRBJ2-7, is GAGVSQSPRYKVAKRGQDVALRCDPISGHVSLFWYQQALGQGPEFLTYFQNEAQLDKSGLPSDRFFAERPEGSVSTLKIQRTQQEDSAVYLCASSQSTGTLSRGEQYFGPGTRLTVT.

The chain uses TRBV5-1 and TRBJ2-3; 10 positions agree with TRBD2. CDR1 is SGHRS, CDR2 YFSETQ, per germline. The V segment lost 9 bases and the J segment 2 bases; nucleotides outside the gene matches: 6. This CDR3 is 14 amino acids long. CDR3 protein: CATSSGSVTDTQYF. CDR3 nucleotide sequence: TGCGCCACCTCTAGCGGGAGTGTCACAGATACGCAGTATTTT.

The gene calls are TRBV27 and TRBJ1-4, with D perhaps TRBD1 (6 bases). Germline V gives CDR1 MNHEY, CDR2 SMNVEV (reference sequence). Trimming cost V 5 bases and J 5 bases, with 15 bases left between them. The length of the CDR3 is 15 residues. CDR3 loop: CASSLRGFSNEKLFF. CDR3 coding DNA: TGTGCCAGCAGTCTAAGGGGGTTCTCGAATGAAAAACTGTTTTTT. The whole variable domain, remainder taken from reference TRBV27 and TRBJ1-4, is EAQVTQNPRYLITVTGKKLTVTCSQNMNHEYMSWYRQDPGLGLRQIYYSMNVEVTDKGDVPEGYKVSRKEKRNFPLILESPSPNQTSLYFCASSLRGFSNEKLFFGSGTQLSVL.

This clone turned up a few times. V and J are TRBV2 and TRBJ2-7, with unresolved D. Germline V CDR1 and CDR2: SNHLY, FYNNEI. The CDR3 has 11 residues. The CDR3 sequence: CASSESGRTPV. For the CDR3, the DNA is TGTGCCAGCAGTGAATCTGGACGGACCCCGGTC.

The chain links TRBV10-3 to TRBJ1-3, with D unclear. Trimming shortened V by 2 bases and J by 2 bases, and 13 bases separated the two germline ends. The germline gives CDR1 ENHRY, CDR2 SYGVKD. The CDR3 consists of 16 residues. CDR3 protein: CAISERGGGAGNTIYF. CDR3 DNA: TGTGCCATCAGTGAGCGGGGTGGCGGGGCTGGAAACACCATATATTTT.

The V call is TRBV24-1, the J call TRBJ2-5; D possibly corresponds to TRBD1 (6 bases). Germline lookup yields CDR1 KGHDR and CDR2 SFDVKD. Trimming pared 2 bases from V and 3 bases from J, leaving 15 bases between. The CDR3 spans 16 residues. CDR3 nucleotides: TGTGCCACCAGTGATTGGTCAGGGGCTGGAGAAGAGACCCAGTACTTC. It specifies CATSDWSGAGEETQYF.

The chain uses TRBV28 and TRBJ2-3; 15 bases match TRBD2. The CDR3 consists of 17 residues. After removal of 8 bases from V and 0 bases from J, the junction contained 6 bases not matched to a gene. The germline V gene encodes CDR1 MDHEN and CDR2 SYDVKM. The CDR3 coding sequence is TGTGCCAGCCGACACGGGACTAGCGGGAGGAGCACAGATACGCAGTATTTT. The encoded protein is CASRHGTSGRSTDTQYF.

The CDR3 nucleotides are TGCGCCAGCAGCCGGACTAGCGGATACAATGAGCAGTTCTTC. Encoded protein: CASSRTSGYNEQFF. The rearrangement links TRBV5-1 to TRBJ2-1; 10 bases align to TRBD2. The CDR3 has 14 residues. Germline CDR1 and CDR2: SGHRS and YFSETQ. V was clipped by 4 bases and J by 4 bases; unmatched bases: 2.

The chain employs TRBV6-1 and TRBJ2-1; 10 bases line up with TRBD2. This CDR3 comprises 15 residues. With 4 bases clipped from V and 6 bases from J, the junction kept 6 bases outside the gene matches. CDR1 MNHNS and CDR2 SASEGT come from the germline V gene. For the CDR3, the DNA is TGTGCCAGCAGTGGAGCGGGAGGGTGGTTCAATGAGCAGTTCTTC. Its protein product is CASSGAGGWFNEQFF.

This CDR3 is CASSSGASNYGYTF. CDR3 coding DNA: TGTGCCAGCAGCTCTGGGGCATCTAACTATGGCTACACCTTC. This chain joins TRBV5-4 and TRBJ1-2, with a weak D call TRBD1 (5 bases). From germline, CDR1 is SGHNT and CDR2 YYREEE (reference sequence). The CDR3 has 14 residues. V was cut by 3 bases and J by 0 bases, with 9 bases left in between.